These T cell receptor beta chains were read from a single sample in a study of shared clonotypes between healthy human individuals. The repertoire was sequenced with immunoSEQ multiplex PCR; TCRdb's copy has only in-frame clones and lacks some. The sample has 560,000 or so clones, about 96% seen once; the top ten hold 0.11%. Sequenced: naive CD8+ T cells sorted from blood. The receptor source for this set is a woman younger than 45 in good health. CDR3s include the opening cysteine and the closing phenylalanine or tryptophan. The order of the fields is J gene, clone size, V gene, CDR3 protein. Some rows have no size entry. The others give once, few or many, or a class for an expanded clone.

J: TRBJ2-7
size: NA
V: TRBV13
CDR3: CASSSNLIGEQYF

J: TRBJ2-7
size: NA
V: TRBV7-9
CDR3: CASSSGPGQGRRAYEQYF

J: TRBJ2-1
size: NA
V: TRBV7-8
CDR3: CASSLETRSNNEQFF

J: TRBJ2-2
size: NA
V: TRBV10-2
CDR3: CASNPTGTSGRTGELFF

J: TRBJ2-7
size: NA
V: TRBV27
CDR3: CASSWTGPYEQYF

J: TRBJ2-5
size: NA
V: TRBV27
CDR3: CASSPAGLAGGETQYF

J: TRBJ1-1
size: few
V: TRBV19
CDR3: CASSFGTAEAFF

J: TRBJ1-6
size: NA
V: TRBV25-1
CDR3: CASSDIGILGDSPLHF

J: TRBJ2-7
size: once
V: TRBV27
CDR3: CASSLMAGGLAEQYF

J: TRBJ2-6
size: once
V: TRBV6-6
CDR3: CASSGQGTGANVLTF

J: TRBJ2-1
size: NA
V: TRBV6-6
CDR3: CATGQGEYNEQFF

J: TRBJ2-1
size: once
V: TRBV25-1
CDR3: CASSEWDRTYNEQFF

J: TRBJ1-1
size: NA
V: TRBV6-5
CDR3: CASSYGQGGFTEAFF

J: TRBJ2-2
size: NA
V: TRBV4-1
CDR3: CASSQGTSPTGELFF

J: TRBJ2-1
size: NA
V: TRBV5-1
CDR3: CASSWTPVYNEQFF

J: TRBJ1-5
size: NA
V: TRBV10-3
CDR3: CAISESIRGRQPQHF

J: TRBJ2-1
size: NA
V: TRBV5-6
CDR3: CASIRMTNNEQFF

J: TRBJ2-1
size: once
V: TRBV10-3
CDR3: CATQLGASGRGSYNEQFF

J: TRBJ2-3
size: NA
V: TRBV11-2
CDR3: CASSLVSVDTQYF

J: TRBJ2-5
size: NA
V: TRBV9
CDR3: CASSGQGQTQYF

J: TRBJ1-1
size: NA
V: TRBV19
CDR3: CASSPGGRTVAFF

J: TRBJ1-5
size: NA
V: TRBV19
CDR3: CASSIDLEQGRDQPQHF

J: TRBJ1-4
size: NA
V: TRBV28
CDR3: CASSLLERGREKLFF

J: TRBJ2-6
size: NA
V: TRBV7-9
CDR3: CASSPYAGSGANVLTF

J: TRBJ2-7
size: NA
V: TRBV27
CDR3: CASSSLAGGYEQYF

J: TRBJ2-1
size: NA
V: TRBV9
CDR3: CASSVEGAYEQFF

J: TRBJ2-1
size: once
V: TRBV28
CDR3: CASSLGGEQFF

J: TRBJ1-5
size: NA
V: TRBV5-6
CDR3: CASSVTGGNQPQHF

J: TRBJ2-3
size: NA
V: TRBV10-3
CDR3: CAISEPSGSYTDTQYF

J: TRBJ2-1
size: NA
V: TRBV28
CDR3: CASSLSAVNEQFF

J: TRBJ2-2
size: NA
V: TRBV7-9
CDR3: CASSYLGELFF

J: TRBJ2-6
size: NA
V: TRBV10-3
CDR3: CAISESAGSGANVLTF

J: TRBJ2-5
size: NA
V: TRBV6-5
CDR3: CASRSHYQETQYF

J: TRBJ1-2
size: NA
V: TRBV5-1
CDR3: CASSLGPHRGSNYGYTF

J: TRBJ2-7
size: NA
V: TRBV4-1
CDR3: CASSQSGETYEQYF

J: TRBJ2-7
size: NA
V: TRBV27
CDR3: CASSLGFGKSLEQYF

J: TRBJ2-2
size: NA
V: TRBV25-1
CDR3: CASSAAVPPNTGELFF

J: TRBJ1-1
size: few
V: TRBV5-6
CDR3: CASSLATDEAFF

J: TRBJ1-4
size: once
V: TRBV27
CDR3: CASSFLGSNEKLFF

J: TRBJ2-3
size: NA
V: TRBV19
CDR3: CASRRTVVFPDTQYF

J: TRBJ2-7
size: once
V: TRBV11-2
CDR3: CASSLGDRAYEQYF

J: TRBJ2-5
size: NA
V: TRBV11-2
CDR3: CASSWGLAEETQYF